This T cell receptor beta chain came from a study of cytomegalovirus exposure and HLA in healthy donors (dated by TCRdb to about 2017). A note on the overall study: According to an earlier analysis of 587 of the donors, 150 million to 200 million T cells yielded roughly 100 million unique TCR beta sequences and about 280 Gb of sequence data. About 280 gigabases of sequencing data and approximately 91 million unique TCR sequences made up an early release that covered 640 HLA-typed donors. The genetic ancestry cluster associated with self-reported Caucasian donors included 65% to 90% of the roughly 400 genotyped donors. The aim of the study was to test whether cataloging public T cell receptors could identify signatures of past pathogen exposure. The study used immunosequencing to profile the T cell repertoires of several hundred subjects and linked those repertoires to cytomegalovirus serostatus. In addition to the first cohort of hundreds of subjects, a separate validation cohort of some 120 different subjects was used. To predict cytomegalovirus infection status, the study brought together high-throughput TCR immunosequencing, statistical association of individual TCRs with disease status, and machine learning. To study patterns of TCR occurrence, a later analysis re-analyzed previously published TCR beta repertoires from under 750 donors and added high-resolution HLA genotyping. The later analysis used no new phenotypic data to find candidate immune exposures, relying instead on TCR beta sequences and their occurrence across donors. To decide whether each TCR beta V gene segment behaved as functional or pseudogenic, an earlier analysis of fewer than 750 of the donors relied on high-throughput TCR beta sequencing. Alongside the repertoire data, information on donor age, sex, ethnicity and CMV serostatus was compiled. A later genetic analysis used genome-wide SNP genotypes for about 55% of the 666 donors, treating that subset as a discovery cohort. All discovery cohort repertoires had been generated using a single sequencing platform. Class I and class II HLA loci were covered by the typing at four-digit resolution. Typing coverage varied by locus: about 629-630 donors for A, B, C, DRB1 and DQB1; approximately 560 for DQA1; about 590 for DPA1; under 490 for DPB1. Four to six DR-DQ haplotypes were handled as single units for association and clustering because linkage in the cohort was strong. On average, around 240,000 unique TCR beta nucleotide sequences were sequenced per donor among 398 genotyped donors of the cohort, with roughly 18% of those sequences being non-productive.

The library was produced with the immunoSEQ multiplex PCR assay. The multiplex PCR relied on a mix of 60 forward primers for TCR Vbeta segments and 13 reverse primers for TCR Jbeta segments. A multiplex PCR assay on genomic DNA amplified the CDR3 region of rearranged TCR beta genes. The Illumina HiSeq System was used to sequence the amplified TCR beta libraries as 87-base-pair reads. The study's processing was this. Across the 670 or so repertoires, a later analysis counted 60 million to 90 million unique TCR beta chains, 8.5 million to 12 million of which were shared by at least two donors. Raw reads were error-corrected and collapsed into unique sequences by a nearest-neighbor algorithm in which closely related sequences were merged to remove PCR and sequencing errors. Alignment of CDR3 sequences to IMGT reference sequences was used to assign V, D and J gene segments. For a sequence to be retained, at least a six-nucleotide match to both a V gene segment and a J gene segment was required. A rearrangement counted as productive if the CDR3 had no stop codons and remained in frame with V and J, and every other rearrangement counted as non-productive. CDR3 was defined according to IMGT convention as the region running from the second conserved V-encoded cysteine to the conserved J-encoded phenylalanine. In an earlier analysis of more than 550 of the donors, sequences lacking an unambiguous match to a single V gene segment were excluded. An earlier analysis of 500 to 600 of the donors classified V segments as functional when productive rearrangements were above 56.7% and as segregating when the standard deviation between donors was above 5%. A statistical classification framework was built for diagnosing cytomegalovirus status from the catalog of TCR beta chain sequences. In a later analysis, V and J genes were assigned by comparing TCR nucleotide sequences against IMGT/GENE-DB human TR gene sequences. A later analysis assigned CDR3 sequences and most-parsimonious VDJ recombination scenarios with the TCRdist pipeline. In a later analysis, each TCR beta chain was defined by its CDR3 amino acid sequence together with its V-gene family, and reads lacking a unique V-gene family were excluded. As a way to deal with suspected cross-contamination and a sequencing artifact, a later analysis dropped 450 to 600 nucleotide sequences that were highly shared and had low generation probability. In a later analysis, a clonal expansion index was calculated for each public chain from normalized within-repertoire ranks of inferred template counts. In a later analysis, generation probabilities were computed using a VDJ recombination model fitted to out-of-frame rearrangements, and the results were checked against IGoR. In a later analysis, hypergeometric tests were used to score TCR-TCR, TCR-HLA and TCR-CMV co-occurrence, with a repertoire-size bias correction applied to TCR pairs. A later analysis estimated false discovery rates by permuting HLA or CMV assignments 20 times. A later analysis grouped co-occurring TCRs with DBSCAN, adding TCRdist sequence similarity when clustering within HLA-allele-positive subsets. Repertoires with fewer than 30,000 or more than 120,000 public chains were left out of co-occurrence clustering, as were about 5 repertoires with anomalous nucleotide sharing. Sourced from immuneACCESS, this table was stored by TCRdb with only in-frame sequences that have V and J called. A share of the clones is absent; for the studies checked, an unresolved V gene accounts for under half, and the remainder has no known explanation. That table furnishes V, J and clone size, whereas the DNA furnished D and trimming. A total of about 120,000 clones appear in this sample, 76% of them only once. Clones ranked in the top ten supply about an eighth of the sample.

The cohort consisted of hundreds of healthy bone marrow donors. At the time of sampling, every cohort member was nominally healthy, though immune exposures that went unrecorded were likely present. The donor tested CMV seropositive, placing the donor among the 289 seropositive members of the cohort. Each donor provided a peripheral blood sample, and peripheral blood mononuclear cells were used for TCR beta sequencing. The Qiagen DNeasy Blood Extraction Kit was used to extract genomic DNA from the blood cell samples. What the authors observed across the whole study: Only TCR beta chains were sequenced in this cohort, and the absence of alpha or paired-chain data limited detectable features. Most CMV-associated TCR beta chains appeared to be HLA-restricted in a later analysis, and the HLA associations seemed to be driven largely by CMV exposure. In vitro tests confirmed that a few of the cytomegalovirus-associated TCR beta chains recognize cytomegalovirus antigens. In a later analysis, HLA-associated TCR beta chains showed more clonal expansion and lower generation probabilities than non-associated chains that were equally common. While some public TCRs were present in many individuals, most TCR sequences turned up only very rarely across donors. A further reported finding was that TCR beta sequences accurately predicted the HLA-A and HLA-B alleles for most subjects in the first cohort. V-gene and J-gene trimming of TCR beta chains was associated with a missense DCLRE1C variant in a later genetic analysis, and the association was replicated in an independent cohort. According to a later analysis, TCR association rates differed among HLA loci, with DRB1 alleles showing the most associated TCRs and HLA-C alleles showing the fewest. Compared with the roughly 700-donor mean, donors in an Asian-associated ancestry cluster had fewer N-insertions in productive TCRs, according to a later genetic analysis. In an earlier analysis of some 500 of the donors, most TCR beta V segments were observed in productive rearrangements about 90% or about 30% of the time, broadly matching IMGT annotations. Because some donors lacked HLA typing at each locus, the association tests relied only on the typed subset. Linkage disequilibrium might explain the correlated functional status among segregating V segments, but an unknown experimental factor could not be ruled out. The authors suggested that the approach could potentially be extended to other disease states and immunological phenotypes. According to a later analysis, parvovirus B19, influenza, CMV and Epstein-Barr virus appeared linked to several top co-occurrence clusters. A cluster of highly shared sequence variants was judged likely to represent a technical artifact of the sequencing pipeline. Roughly uniform sequencing depth across donors was assumed in presence/absence analyses, although this assumption may not hold. The study listed 170 or so TCR beta chains as associated with cytomegalovirus. Some IMGT-functional V segments, including TRBV6-2 and TRBV6-3, could not be told apart with the 87-base-pair reads, so those segments were excluded. The classifier was reported to diagnose cytomegalovirus status with high specificity and sensitivity in both the original cohort and the validation cohort. Specific HLA alleles were associated with 15,000 to 20,000 TCR beta sequences at a false discovery rate of 0.05 in a later analysis. Immune exposure information for the cohort was limited to CMV serostatus. Strong co-occurrence of HLA alleles, especially DR and DQ, made assigning TCR associations to individual alleles difficult. Over 15 rarely observed V segments, including chromosome 9 orphons, were excluded from the earlier analysis of almost 600 of the donors because counts were too low.

The CDR3 goes from the cysteine to the phenylalanine over 14 residues. Only the CDR3 region is kept as DNA, spanning 42 bases read in frame from base 1. V gives up 0 bases and J gives up 4 bases, and the segment between their germline ends measures 11 bases. CDR1 and CDR2 are read off the germline V gene as SGHDT and YYEEEE. Details on this clone: Its antigen has not been determined. Base-call qualities are not available, and no considerably larger clone is one nucleotide away.

Sequenced input: PBMCs. Recombination linked TRBV5-6 to TRBJ2-7; D gene: possibly TRBD1, on 6 matching bases. This receptor was taken from a man aged 25 to 40 in good health and CMV-seropositive. In nucleotide form, the sequence is TGTGCCAGCAGCTTGGAAGGGGGTAGGTACGAGCAGTACTTC. This gives the protein CASSLEGGRYEQYF.